This TCR beta chain emerged from a study of cytomegalovirus exposure and HLA in healthy donors. Germline V CDR1 and CDR2: KGHSH, LQKENI. With V trimmed by 3 bases and J by 8 bases, 8 bases remained unmatched. The length of the CDR3 is 16 residues. The primer mix had 60 Vbeta and 13 Jbeta primers. Only in-frame clones appear in the TCRdb table, and some are missing; sequencing was by immunoSEQ multiplex PCR. The top ten clones hold approximately 15% of a sample with tens of thousands of clones, 55% to 65% of them seen once. This clonotype originated in a woman in her 40s in good health and CMV-seropositive. V and J are TRBV18 and TRBJ2-1; TRBD2 matches at 12 bases. Specimen: PBMCs. CDR3 amino acids: CASSPPTSGRRYEQFF. The CDR3 region has the DNA TGTGCCAGCTCACCTCCGACTAGCGGGAGAAGGTATGAGCAGTTCTTC.